The 13 T cell receptor beta chains reported below all come from one sample, sequenced in a study of blood T cell repertoires in COVID-19. Profiled with immunoSEQ multiplex PCR; TCRdb holds only in-frame clones, not every one. The repertoire holds more than 95,000 clones, with more than 80% as singletons. The sequencing input was peripheral blood. These receptors all come from a woman aged 55-75 years with acute or convalescent COVID-19.

The chain links TRBV5-1 to TRBJ2-7; D remains ambiguous. CDR3 length equals 14 residues. Germline CDR1 reads SGHRS; CDR2 reads YFSETQ. Trimming took 0 bases from V and 4 from J, leaving 11 bases between them. The CDR3 nucleotides read TGCGCCAGCAGCTTGGTTCCTCATGAGTACGAGCAGTACTTC. The encoded protein is CASSLVPHEYEQYF.

CDR3 in amino acids: CASSLERGRGSYEQYF. The CDR3 DNA sequence: TGCGCCAGCAGCTTGGAACGCGGGAGGGGGTCCTACGAGCAGTACTTC. V is TRBV5-1 and J is TRBJ2-7; 9 nucleotides align to TRBD2. The CDR3 consists of 16 residues. From germline, CDR1 is SGHRS and CDR2 YFSETQ. V lost 0 bases to trimming and J lost 1 base; unmatched junction nucleotides: 5.

The sample holds one count of this clone. This chain joins TRBV12-3 or TRBV12-4 and TRBJ1-2; D gene ambiguous. The ends were cut back, 3 bases at V and 2 bases at J, with 7 bases in the middle. This CDR3 has 13 amino acids. CDR3 sequence (DNA): TGTGCCAGCAGTTTGGCACAGAACTATGGCTACACCTTC. Its translation is CASSLAQNYGYTF.

The V call is TRBV5-5, the J call TRBJ1-1; 9 bases line up with TRBD1. Per germline, CDR1 SGHKS and CDR2 YYEKEE (reference sequence). The V and J ends lost 3 bases and 3 bases, in that order; junction bases with no gene match: 0. CDR3 size: 13 residues. CDR3 in DNA: TGTGCCAGCAGCTGGACAGGGGACACTGAAGCTTTCTTT. This encodes CASSWTGDTEAFF.

This chain links TRBV9 with TRBJ1-2, with 10 positions matching TRBD1. With 0 bases clipped from V and 6 bases from J, the junction kept 5 bases outside the gene matches. The CDR3 has 15 amino acids. Per germline, CDR1 SGDLS and CDR2 YYNGEE. CDR3 DNA sequence: TGTGCCAGCAGCGTAGACCCGGGACAGGGGAATGGCTACACCTTC. Its translation: CASSVDPGQGNGYTF. The full variable domain, rest sourced from reference TRBV9 and TRBJ1-2, is DSGVTQTPKHLITATGQRVTLRCSPRSGDLSVYWYQQSLDQGLQFLIQYYNGEERAKGNILERFSAQQFPDLHSELNLSSLELGDSALYFCASSVDPGQGNGYTFGSGTRLTVV.

V and J are TRBV30 and TRBJ2-1; tentatively, D is TRBD2 (6 bases). Germline V gives CDR1 GTSNPN, CDR2 SVGIG (reference sequence). Trimming took 3 bases from V and 9 from J, leaving 18 bases between them. This CDR3 is 14 amino acids long. The DNA for the CDR3 is TGTGCCTGGAGGGGGTTGGGAGCCGGGGGTGAGCAGTTCTTC. Protein product: CAWRGLGAGGEQFF.

The genes are TRBV11-2 and TRBJ1-2, with unresolved D. The germline V gene has CDR1 SGHAT and CDR2 FQNNGV. The CDR3 contains 14 residues. V was shortened by 6 bases and J by 0 bases, with 11 bases between the two germline ends. CDR3 sequence: CASRPLRSNYGYTF. CDR3 in DNA: TGTGCCAGCAGACCTCTGAGGTCTAACTATGGCTACACCTTC.

V usage is TRBV3-1 (or the pseudogene TRBV3-2) and J usage is TRBJ2-3; tentative D call: TRBD1 (5 bases). The germline V gene has CDR1 LGHDT and CDR2 YNNKEL (reference sequence). This CDR3 has 16 amino acids. Trimming removed 2 bases from V and 5 bases from J, with 17 bases in between. Written as DNA, the CDR3 is TGTGCCAGCAGCCAAAGATCCAGGGTAATAGGAGATACGCAGTATTTT. Its protein product is CASSQRSRVIGDTQYF.

V usage is TRBV28 and J usage is TRBJ2-1, with D uncertain. Trimming took off 3 bases at V and 4 bases at J, with 4 bases between the two ends. Germline V lookup: CDR1 MDHEN, CDR2 SYDVKM. CDR3 size: 12 residues. CDR3 protein: CASSLRYNEQFF. The CDR3 bases are TGTGCCAGCAGTTTGAGGTACAATGAGCAGTTCTTC.

The chain employs TRBV19 and TRBJ1-1; D unresolved. V was clipped by 9 bases and J by 6 bases, with 17 bases between them. Germline loops: CDR1 LNHDA, CDR2 SQIVND (reference sequence). The CDR3 extends over 13 amino acids. DNA for the CDR3: TGTGCCAGCCAGGCCTTCACAGCTTCTGAAGCTTTCTTT. This sequence encodes CASQAFTASEAFF.

Only one count was recorded for this clone. The gene calls are TRBV10-3 and TRBJ2-5; 8 nucleotides match TRBD1. The CDR3 runs 13 residues. The germline gives CDR1 ENHRY, CDR2 SYGVKD. The V gene end was trimmed by 6 bases and the J gene end by 7 bases; junction bases not matched to a gene: 7. CDR3 sequence reads: CAISSGGEVTQYF. For the CDR3, the DNA is TGTGCCATCAGCTCAGGGGGCGAGGTGACCCAGTACTTC.

This chain connects TRBV7-3 to TRBJ2-2, with D perhaps TRBD1 (5 bases). Trimming cost V 8 bases and J 3 bases, with 25 bases left between them. Germline CDR1 and CDR2: SGHTA and FQGTGA. The CDR3 contains 18 residues. Here the CDR3 DNA reads TGTGCCAGCGGGGCACCTCAACGAAGGAAAATTTACACCGGGGAGCTGTTTTTT. It specifies CASGAPQRRKIYTGELFF.

This clone was recorded a few times. The chain couples TRBV24-1 to TRBJ1-4; 10 nucleotides agree with TRBD1. CDR3 length: 13 amino acids. Germline V gives CDR1 KGHDR, CDR2 SFDVKD. V lost 7 bases, J lost 8 bases, and 3 bases stayed unmatched. In DNA, the CDR3 is TGTGCCACCAGCGGGACAGGGGAGGAAAAACTGTTTTTT. Translation: CATSGTGEEKLFF.